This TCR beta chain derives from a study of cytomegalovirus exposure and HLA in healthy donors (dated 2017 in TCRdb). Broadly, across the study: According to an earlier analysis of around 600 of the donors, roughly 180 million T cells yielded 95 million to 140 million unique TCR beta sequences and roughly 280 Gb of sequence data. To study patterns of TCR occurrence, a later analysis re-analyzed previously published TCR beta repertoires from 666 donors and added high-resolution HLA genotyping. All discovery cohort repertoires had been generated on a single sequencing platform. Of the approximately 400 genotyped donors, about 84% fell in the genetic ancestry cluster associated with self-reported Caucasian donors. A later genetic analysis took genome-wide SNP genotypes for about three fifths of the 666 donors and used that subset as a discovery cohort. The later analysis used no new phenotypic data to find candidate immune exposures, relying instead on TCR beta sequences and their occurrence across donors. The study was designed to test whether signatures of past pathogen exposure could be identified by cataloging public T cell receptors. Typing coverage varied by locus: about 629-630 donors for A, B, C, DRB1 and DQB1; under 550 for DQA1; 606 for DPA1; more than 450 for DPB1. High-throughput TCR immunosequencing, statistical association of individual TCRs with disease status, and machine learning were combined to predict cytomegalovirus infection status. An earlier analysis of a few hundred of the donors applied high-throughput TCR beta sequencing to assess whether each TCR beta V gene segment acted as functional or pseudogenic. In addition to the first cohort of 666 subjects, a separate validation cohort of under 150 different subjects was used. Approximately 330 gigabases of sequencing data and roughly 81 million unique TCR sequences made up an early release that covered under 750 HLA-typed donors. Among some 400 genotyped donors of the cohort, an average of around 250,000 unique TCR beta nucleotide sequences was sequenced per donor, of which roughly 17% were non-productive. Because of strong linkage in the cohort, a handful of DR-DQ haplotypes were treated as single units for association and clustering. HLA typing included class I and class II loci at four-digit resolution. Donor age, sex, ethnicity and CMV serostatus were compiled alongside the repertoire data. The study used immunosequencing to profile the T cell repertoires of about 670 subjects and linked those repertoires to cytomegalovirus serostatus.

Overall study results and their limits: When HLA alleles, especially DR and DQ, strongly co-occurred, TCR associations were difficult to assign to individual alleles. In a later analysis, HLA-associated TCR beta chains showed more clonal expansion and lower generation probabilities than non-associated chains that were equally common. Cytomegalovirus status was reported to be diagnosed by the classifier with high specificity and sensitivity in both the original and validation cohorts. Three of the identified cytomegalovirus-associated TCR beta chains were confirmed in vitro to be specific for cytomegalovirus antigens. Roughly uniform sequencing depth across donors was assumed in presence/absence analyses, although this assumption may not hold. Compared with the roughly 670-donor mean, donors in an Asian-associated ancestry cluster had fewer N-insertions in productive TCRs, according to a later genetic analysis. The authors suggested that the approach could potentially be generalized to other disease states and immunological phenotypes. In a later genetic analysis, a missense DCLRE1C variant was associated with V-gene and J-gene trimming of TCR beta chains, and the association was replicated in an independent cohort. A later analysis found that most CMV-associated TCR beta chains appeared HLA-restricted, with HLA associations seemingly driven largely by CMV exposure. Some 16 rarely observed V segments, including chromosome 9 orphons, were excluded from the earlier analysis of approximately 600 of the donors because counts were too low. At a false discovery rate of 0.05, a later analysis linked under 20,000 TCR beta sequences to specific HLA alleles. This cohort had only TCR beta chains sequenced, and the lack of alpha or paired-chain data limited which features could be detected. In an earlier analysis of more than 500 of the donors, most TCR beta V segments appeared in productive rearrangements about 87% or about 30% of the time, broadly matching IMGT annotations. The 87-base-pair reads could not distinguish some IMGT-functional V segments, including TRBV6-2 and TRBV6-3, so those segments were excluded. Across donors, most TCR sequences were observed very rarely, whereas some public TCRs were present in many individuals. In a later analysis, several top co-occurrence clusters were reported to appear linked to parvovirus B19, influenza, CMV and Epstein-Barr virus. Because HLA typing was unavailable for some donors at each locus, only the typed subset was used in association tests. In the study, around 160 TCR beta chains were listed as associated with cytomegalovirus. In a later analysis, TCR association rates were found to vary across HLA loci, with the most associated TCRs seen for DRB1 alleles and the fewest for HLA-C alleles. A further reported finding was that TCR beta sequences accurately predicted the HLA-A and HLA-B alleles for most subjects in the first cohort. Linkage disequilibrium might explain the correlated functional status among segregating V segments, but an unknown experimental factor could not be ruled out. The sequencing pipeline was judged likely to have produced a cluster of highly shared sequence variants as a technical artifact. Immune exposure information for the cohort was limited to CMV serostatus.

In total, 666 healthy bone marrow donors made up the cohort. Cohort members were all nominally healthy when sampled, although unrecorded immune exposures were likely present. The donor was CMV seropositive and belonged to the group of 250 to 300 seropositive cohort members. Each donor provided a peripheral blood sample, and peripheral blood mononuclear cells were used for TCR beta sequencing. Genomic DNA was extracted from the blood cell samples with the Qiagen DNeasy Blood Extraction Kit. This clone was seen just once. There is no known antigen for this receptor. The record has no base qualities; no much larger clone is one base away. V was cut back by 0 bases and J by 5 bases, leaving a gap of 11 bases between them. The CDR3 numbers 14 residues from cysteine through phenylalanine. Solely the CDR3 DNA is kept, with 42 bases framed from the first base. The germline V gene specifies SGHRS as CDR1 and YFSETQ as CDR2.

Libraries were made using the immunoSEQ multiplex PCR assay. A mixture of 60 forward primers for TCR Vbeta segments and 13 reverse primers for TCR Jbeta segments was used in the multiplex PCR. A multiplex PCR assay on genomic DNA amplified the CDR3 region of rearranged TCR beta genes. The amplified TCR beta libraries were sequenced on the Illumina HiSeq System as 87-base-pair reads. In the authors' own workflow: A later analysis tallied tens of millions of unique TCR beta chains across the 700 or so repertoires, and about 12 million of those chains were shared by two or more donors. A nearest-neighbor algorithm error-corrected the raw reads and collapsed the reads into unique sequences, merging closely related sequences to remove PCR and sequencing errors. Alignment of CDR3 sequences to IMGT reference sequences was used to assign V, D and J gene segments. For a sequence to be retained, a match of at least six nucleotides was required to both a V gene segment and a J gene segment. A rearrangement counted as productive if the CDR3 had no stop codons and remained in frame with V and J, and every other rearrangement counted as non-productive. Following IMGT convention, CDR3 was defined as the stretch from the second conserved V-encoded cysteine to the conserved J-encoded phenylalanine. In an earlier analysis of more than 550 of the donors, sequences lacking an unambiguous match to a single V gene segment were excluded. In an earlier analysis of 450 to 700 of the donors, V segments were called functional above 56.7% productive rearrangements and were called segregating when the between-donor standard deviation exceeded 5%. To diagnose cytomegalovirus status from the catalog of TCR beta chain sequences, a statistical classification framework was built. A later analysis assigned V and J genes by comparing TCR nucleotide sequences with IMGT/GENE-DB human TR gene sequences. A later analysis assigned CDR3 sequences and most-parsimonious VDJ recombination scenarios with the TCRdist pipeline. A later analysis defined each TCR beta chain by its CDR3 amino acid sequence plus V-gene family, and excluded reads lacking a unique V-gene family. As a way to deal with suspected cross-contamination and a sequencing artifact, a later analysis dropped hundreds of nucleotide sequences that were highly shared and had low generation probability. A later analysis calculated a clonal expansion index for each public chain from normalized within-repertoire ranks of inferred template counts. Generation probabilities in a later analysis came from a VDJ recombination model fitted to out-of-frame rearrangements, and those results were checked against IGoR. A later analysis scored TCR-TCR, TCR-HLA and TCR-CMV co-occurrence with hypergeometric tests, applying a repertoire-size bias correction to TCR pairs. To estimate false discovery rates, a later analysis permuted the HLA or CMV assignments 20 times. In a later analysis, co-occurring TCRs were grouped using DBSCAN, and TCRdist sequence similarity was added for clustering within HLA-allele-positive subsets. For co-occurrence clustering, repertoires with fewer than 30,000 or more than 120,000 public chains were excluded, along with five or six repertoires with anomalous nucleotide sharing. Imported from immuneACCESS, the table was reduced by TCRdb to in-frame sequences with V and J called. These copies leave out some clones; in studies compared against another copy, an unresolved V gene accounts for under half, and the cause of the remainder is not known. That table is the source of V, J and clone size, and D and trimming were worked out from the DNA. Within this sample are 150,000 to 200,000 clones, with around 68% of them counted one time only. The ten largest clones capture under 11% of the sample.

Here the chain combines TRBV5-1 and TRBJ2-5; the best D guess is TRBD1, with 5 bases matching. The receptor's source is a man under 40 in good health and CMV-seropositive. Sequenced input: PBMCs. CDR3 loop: CASSLAQGRETQYF. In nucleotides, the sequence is TGCGCCAGCAGCTTGGCTCAGGGCCGGGAGACCCAGTACTTC.